The source of this TCR beta chain is a study of OX40 agonist ivuxolimab in advanced cancers. On the study more broadly: Treatment received earlier with anti-PD-1, anti-PD-L1 or anti-CTLA-4 agents was allowed, and over 30% had some.

The assay was immunoSEQ multiplex PCR, and TCRdb's table has in-frame clones only and misses some. Of 90,000 to 100,000 clones in the sample, approximately 90% were seen once. Germline V gene data show CDR1 as GTSNPN and CDR2 as SVGIG (reference sequence). With 3 bases removed from V and 6 bases from J, the gap between germline ends came to 14 bases. This CDR3 is 13 amino acids long. Blood draws occurred at baseline, cycle 4 day 1, and cycle 7 day 1. The chain links TRBV30 to TRBJ1-2; D is unresolved. The sequencing used CD4+ or CD8+ T cells sorted from blood, collected in a trial of the OX40 agonist ivuxolimab. The receptor's source is an adult with an advanced solid tumor such as melanoma, head and neck, liver or kidney cancer. Here the CDR3 DNA reads TGTGCCTGGAGAGTATCTGGGGTGGATGGCTACACCTTC. It translates to CAWRVSGVDGYTF. The entire variable domain, with the rest obtained from reference TRBV30 and TRBJ1-2, is as follows: SQTIHQWPATLVQPVGSPLSLECTVEGTSNPNLYWYRQAAGRGLQLLFYSVGIGQISSEVPQNLSASRPQDRQFILSSKKLLLSDSGFYLCAWRVSGVDGYTFGSGTRLTVV.